This T cell receptor beta chain is drawn from a study of cytomegalovirus exposure and HLA in healthy donors. General study findings and limits: Cytomegalovirus status was reportedly diagnosed by the classifier with high sensitivity and specificity. TCR beta sequences reportedly predicted most subjects' HLA-A and HLA-B alleles accurately.

Concerning this clone: Its specificity is unknown.

PCR was performed using 60 Vbeta and 13 Jbeta primers. The table came from immunoSEQ multiplex PCR; TCRdb's copy has only in-frame clones and leaves some out. Here the sample table reports some 110,000 clones. The material sequenced was PBMCs. The sequence came from a middle-aged man in good health and CMV-seropositive.

The CDR3 DNA reads as TGTGCCAGCAGCTTAGGGACAGGAAACCAAGAGACCCAGTACTTC. Translation: CASSLGTGNQETQYF. The chain combines TRBV7-6 with TRBJ2-5; 7 bases line up with TRBD1. Germline V lookup: CDR1 SGHVS, CDR2 FNYEAQ. V lost 1 base and J lost 0; bases outside the gene matches: 2. The CDR3 is 15 residues long. Variable domain in full (rest from reference TRBV7-6 and TRBJ2-5): GAGVSQSPRYKVTKRGQDVALRCDPISGHVSLYWYRQALGQGPEFLTYFNYEAQQDKSGLPNDRFSAERPEGSISTLTIQRTEQRDSAMYRCASSLGTGNQETQYFGPGTRLLVL.